This T cell receptor (beta chain) was identified in a study of shared clonotypes between healthy human individuals. Whole-study findings and limits: Sample collection involved blood only; tissue repertoires are likely different. Clonotype sharing among donors likely depends on sequencing depth.

Using immunoSEQ multiplex PCR, the repertoire was profiled, and TCRdb retains in-frame clones only, with some absent. Of about 470,000 clones listed, around 79% were seen once; the top ten hold about 13%. Notes on this clone: Antigen: not known.

The V and J ends lost 2 bases and 11 bases, in that order; junction bases with no gene match: 17. This CDR3 region has 17 residues. Germline CDR1 and CDR2: MGHRA and YSYEKL. The sequenced sample consisted of PBMCs. The clonotype was recovered from a woman in her thirties or forties in good health. Some clones in this sample may be carry-over from other donors' samples. The rearrangement joins TRBV4-1 to TRBJ1-1; 10 positions agree with TRBD1. The DNA for the CDR3 is TGCGCCAGCAGCCAAACGTCCGGGACAGGGGCCTCGGGGTGGGCTTTCTTT. Translated, it gives CASSQTSGTGASGWAFF.